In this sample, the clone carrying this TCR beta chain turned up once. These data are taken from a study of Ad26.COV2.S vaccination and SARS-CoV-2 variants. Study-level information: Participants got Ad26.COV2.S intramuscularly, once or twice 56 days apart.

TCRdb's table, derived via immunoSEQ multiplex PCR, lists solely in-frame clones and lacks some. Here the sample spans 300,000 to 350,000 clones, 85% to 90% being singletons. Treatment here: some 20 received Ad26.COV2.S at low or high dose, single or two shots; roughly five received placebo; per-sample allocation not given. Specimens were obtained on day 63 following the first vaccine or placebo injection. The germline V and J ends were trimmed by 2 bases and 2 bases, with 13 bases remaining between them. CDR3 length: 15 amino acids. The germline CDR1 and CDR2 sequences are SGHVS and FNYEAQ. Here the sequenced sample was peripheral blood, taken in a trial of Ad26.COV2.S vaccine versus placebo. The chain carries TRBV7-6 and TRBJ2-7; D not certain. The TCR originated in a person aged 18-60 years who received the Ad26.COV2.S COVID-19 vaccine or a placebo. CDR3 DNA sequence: TGTGCCAGCAGCTTAAACAGACTTCCGACCTACGAGCAGTACTTC. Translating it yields CASSLNRLPTYEQYF.